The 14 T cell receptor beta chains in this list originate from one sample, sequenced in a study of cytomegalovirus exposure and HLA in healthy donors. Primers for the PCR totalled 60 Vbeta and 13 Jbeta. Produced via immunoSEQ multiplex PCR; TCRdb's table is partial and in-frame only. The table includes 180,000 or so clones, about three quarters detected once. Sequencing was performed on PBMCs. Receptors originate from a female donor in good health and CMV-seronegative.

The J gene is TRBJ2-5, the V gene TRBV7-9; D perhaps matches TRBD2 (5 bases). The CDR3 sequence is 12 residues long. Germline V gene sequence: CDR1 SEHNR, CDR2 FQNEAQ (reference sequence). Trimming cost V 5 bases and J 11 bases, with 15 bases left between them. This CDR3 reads CASSQEHREQYF. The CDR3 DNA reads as TGTGCCAGCAGCCAAGAACATAGGGAGCAGTACTTC. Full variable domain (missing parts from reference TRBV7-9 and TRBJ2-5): DTGVSQNPRHKITKRGQNVTFRCDPISEHNRLYWYRQTLGQGPEFLTYFQNEAQLEKSRLLSDRFSAERPKGSFSTLEIQRTEQGDSAMYLCASSQEHREQYFGPGTRLLVL.

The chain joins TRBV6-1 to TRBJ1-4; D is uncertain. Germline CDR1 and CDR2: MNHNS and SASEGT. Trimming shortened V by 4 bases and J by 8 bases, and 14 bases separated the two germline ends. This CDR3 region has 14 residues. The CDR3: CASSGLPDMEKLFF. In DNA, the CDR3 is TGTGCCAGCAGTGGACTGCCAGATATGGAAAAACTGTTTTTT.

DNA of the CDR3: TGTGCCAGCATTCGGAGCATGAACACTGAAGCTTTCTTT. Its translation: CASIRSMNTEAFF. The genes are TRBV2 and TRBJ1-1; D is ambiguous. Trimming shortened V by 7 bases and J by 0 bases, and 9 bases separated the two germline ends. Germline V CDR1 and CDR2: SNHLY, FYNNEI. There are 13 residues in the CDR3.

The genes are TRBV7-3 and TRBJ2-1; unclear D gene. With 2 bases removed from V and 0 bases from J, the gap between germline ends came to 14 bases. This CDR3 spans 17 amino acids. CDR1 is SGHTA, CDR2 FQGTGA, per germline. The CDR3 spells CASSLRPASSSYNEQFF. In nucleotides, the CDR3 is TGTGCCAGCAGCTTACGGCCAGCGTCTAGCTCCTACAATGAGCAGTTCTTC.

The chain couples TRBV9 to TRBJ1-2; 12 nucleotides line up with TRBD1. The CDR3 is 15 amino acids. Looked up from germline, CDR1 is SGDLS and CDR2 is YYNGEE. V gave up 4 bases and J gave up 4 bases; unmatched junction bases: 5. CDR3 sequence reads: CASSPGQGAGYGYTF. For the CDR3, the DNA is TGTGCCAGCAGCCCGGGACAGGGGGCTGGCTATGGCTACACCTTC.

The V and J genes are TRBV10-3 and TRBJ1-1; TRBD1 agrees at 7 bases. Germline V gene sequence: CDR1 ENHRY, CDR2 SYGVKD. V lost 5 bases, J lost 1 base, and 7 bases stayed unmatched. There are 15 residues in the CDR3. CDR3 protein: CAISSQGVGNTEAFF. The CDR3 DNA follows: TGTGCCATCAGTTCTCAGGGGGTAGGGAACACTGAAGCTTTCTTT.

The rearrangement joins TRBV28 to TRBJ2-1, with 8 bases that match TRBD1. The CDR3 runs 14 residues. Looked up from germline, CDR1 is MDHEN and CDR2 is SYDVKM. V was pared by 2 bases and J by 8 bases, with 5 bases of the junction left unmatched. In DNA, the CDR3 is TGTGCCAGCAGTTTAATACAGGGGGGATATGAGCAGTTCTTC. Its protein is CASSLIQGGYEQFF.

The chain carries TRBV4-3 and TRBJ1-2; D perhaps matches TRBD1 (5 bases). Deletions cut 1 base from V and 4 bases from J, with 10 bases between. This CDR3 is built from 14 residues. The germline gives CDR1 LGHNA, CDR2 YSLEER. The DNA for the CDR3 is TGCGCCAGCAGCCAAGGCGGCGGGGGCTATGGCTACACCTTC. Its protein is CASSQGGGGYGYTF.

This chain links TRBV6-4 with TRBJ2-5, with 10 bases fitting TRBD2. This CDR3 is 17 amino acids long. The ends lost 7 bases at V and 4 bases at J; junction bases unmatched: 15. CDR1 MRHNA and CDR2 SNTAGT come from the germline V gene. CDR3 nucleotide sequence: TGTGCCAGCATACACGGGCTAGCGGGAGAGGTTGGAGAGACCCAGTACTTC. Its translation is CASIHGLAGEVGETQYF.

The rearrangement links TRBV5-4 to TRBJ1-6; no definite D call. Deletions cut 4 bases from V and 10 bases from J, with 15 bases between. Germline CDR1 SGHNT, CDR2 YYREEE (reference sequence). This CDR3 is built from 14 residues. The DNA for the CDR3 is TGTGCCAGCAGCCCTACCCCGCAATGGTCACCCCTCCACTTT. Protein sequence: CASSPTPQWSPLHF.

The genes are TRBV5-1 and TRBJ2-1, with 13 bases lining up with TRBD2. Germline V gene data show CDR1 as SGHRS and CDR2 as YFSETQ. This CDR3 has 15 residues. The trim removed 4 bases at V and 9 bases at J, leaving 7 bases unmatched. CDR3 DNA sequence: TGCGCCAGCAGCAAGGGAACTAGCGGGAGGGGTGAGCAGTTCTTC. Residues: CASSKGTSGRGEQFF.

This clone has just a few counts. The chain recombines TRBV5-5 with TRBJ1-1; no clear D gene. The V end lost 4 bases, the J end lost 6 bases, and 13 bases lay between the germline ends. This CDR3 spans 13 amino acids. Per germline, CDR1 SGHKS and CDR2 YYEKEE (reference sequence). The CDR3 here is CASSTTTLAEAFF. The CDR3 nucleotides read TGTGCCAGCAGCACGACCACCCTAGCTGAAGCTTTCTTT.

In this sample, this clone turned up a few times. The CDR3 region has the DNA TGTGCCAGCAGCCGAGTAGGGGGATACAATGAGCAGTTCTTC. It yields the protein CASSRVGGYNEQFF. This chain uses TRBV11-2 with TRBJ2-1; possible D gene TRBD1, 6 bases. This CDR3 is built from 14 residues. Germline assignment: CDR1 SGHAT and CDR2 FQNNGV. Trimming left V 5 bases short and J 4 bases short, with 12 bases between.

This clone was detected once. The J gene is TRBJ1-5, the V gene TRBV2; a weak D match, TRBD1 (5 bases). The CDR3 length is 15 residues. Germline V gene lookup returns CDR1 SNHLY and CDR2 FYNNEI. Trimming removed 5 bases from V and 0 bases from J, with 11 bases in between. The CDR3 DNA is TGTGCCAGCAGTCTCCAGGGAGGTAGCAATCAGCCCCAGCATTTT. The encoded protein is CASSLQGGSNQPQHF.